Following are 17 T cell receptor beta chains from one sample sequenced in a study of blood T cell repertoires in COVID-19. Method: immunoSEQ multiplex PCR; TCRdb's copy keeps in-frame clones and lacks some. The data show approximately 90,000 clones, with 65% to 80% seen just once and about half held by the top ten. Material: peripheral blood. The receptors shown here come from a human donor in a cohort sampled during active COVID-19.

This chain connects TRBV7-9 to TRBJ1-2, with D possibly being TRBD1 (6 bases). The CDR3 extends over 14 amino acids. V lost 4 bases and J lost 6, with 15 bases in between. CDR1 SEHNR and CDR2 FQNEAQ come from the germline V gene (reference sequence). Here the CDR3 DNA reads TGTGCCAGCAGCTCCACAGGGTATGGTAATGGCTACACCTTC. Translating it yields CASSSTGYGNGYTF.

CDR3 region: CATSGWEGGTEAFF. In nucleotides, the CDR3 is TGTGCCACCAGCGGTTGGGAGGGAGGGACTGAAGCTTTCTTT. This rearrangement joins TRBV15 to TRBJ1-1; no firm D call. Deletions cut 5 bases from V and 5 bases from J, with 15 bases between. Germline loops: CDR1 LNHNV, CDR2 YYDKDF (reference sequence). The CDR3 length is 14 residues.

The CDR3 nucleotides read TGCGCCAGCAGCCCCCTGGAGGCTAACTATGGCTACACCTTC. As protein: CASSPLEANYGYTF. The chain uses TRBV5-1 and TRBJ1-2; D is uncertain. Germline loops: CDR1 SGHRS, CDR2 YFSETQ. The CDR3 loop spans 14 amino acids. V was clipped by 4 bases and J by 0 bases, with 10 bases between them.

The chain is built from TRBV12-3 or TRBV12-4 and TRBJ1-5; possibly TRBD1 for D (5 bases). V dropped 5 bases and J dropped 6 bases, with 8 bases sitting between them. The CDR3 loop spans 12 amino acids. The CDR3 sequence: CASSQGFQPQHF. CDR3 in DNA: TGTGCCAGCAGTCAGGGATTTCAGCCCCAGCATTTT.

V is TRBV7-2 and J is TRBJ2-1; D is unresolved. CDR1 SGHTA and CDR2 FQGNSA come from the germline V gene. Trimming removed 1 base from V and 0 bases from J, with 13 bases in between. The CDR3 spans 17 residues. The CDR3, as DNA: TGTGCCAGCAGCTTAGTTTCAGCGCCCAGCTCCTACAATGAGCAGTTCTTC. Protein: CASSLVSAPSSYNEQFF. Supplemented by reference TRBV7-2 and TRBJ2-1, the full variable domain reads GAGVSQSPSNKVTEKGKDVELRCDPISGHTALYWYRQSLGQGLEFLIYFQGNSAPDKSGLPSDRFSAERTGGSVSTLTIQRTQQEDSAVYLCASSLVSAPSSYNEQFFGPGTRLTVL.

This chain links TRBV6-6 with TRBJ2-7, with 9 bases identical to TRBD2. CDR1 and CDR2 (germline): MNHNY, SVGAGI (reference sequence). Losses at the gene ends were 0 bases for V and 5 bases for J; bases not matched to a gene: 8. This CDR3 is 16 amino acids long. This CDR3 is CASSYSSGTSSNEQYF. In nucleotides, the CDR3 is TGTGCCAGCAGTTACTCCTCCGGGACTAGCTCGAACGAGCAGTACTTC.

The chain uses TRBV18 and TRBJ2-1, with D possibly TRBD1 on 6 matching bases. The germline gives CDR1 KGHSH, CDR2 LQKENI. V was shortened by 4 bases and J by 6 bases, with 13 bases between the two germline ends. This CDR3 spans 14 amino acids. CDR3 region: CASSLPGHRNEQFF. CDR3 DNA sequence: TGTGCCAGCTCACTTCCGGGACACCGCAATGAGCAGTTCTTC.

The CDR3 DNA follows: TGTGCCAGCAGCCGGGCGAACACCGGGGAGCTGTTTTTT. Encoded protein: CASSRANTGELFF. The chain recombines TRBV28 with TRBJ2-2; unclear D gene. CDR1 is MDHEN and CDR2 is SYDVKM in the germline V gene. This CDR3 has 13 residues. The V and J ends lost 6 bases and 0 bases respectively, with 5 bases between them.

V gene TRBV3-1 (or the pseudogene TRBV3-2) combines with J gene TRBJ2-7, with 14 bases identical to TRBD2. The CDR3 spans 16 residues. CDR1 and CDR2 from the germline V gene are LGHDT and YNNKEL (reference sequence). Trimming removed 4 bases from V and 2 bases from J; junction bases left unmatched: 4. The CDR3 nucleotides read TGTGCCAGCAGCCGACTAGCGGGAGGGGGGACCTACGAGCAGTACTTC. Translating it yields CASSRLAGGGTYEQYF.

The chain has TRBV4-2 and TRBJ2-3; D is ambiguous. The CDR3 has 15 residues. The V and J ends lost 0 bases and 2 bases respectively, with 9 bases between them. Germline CDR1 LGHNA, CDR2 YNFKEQ. DNA of the CDR3: TGTGCCAGCAGCCAAGATTTTACCTACACAGATACGCAGTATTTT. As protein: CASSQDFTYTDTQYF.

The genes are TRBV18 and TRBJ2-1, with D perhaps TRBD2 (5 bases). CDR1 is KGHSH and CDR2 is LQKENI in the germline V gene. The CDR3 has 13 amino acids. Trimming left V 4 bases short and J 10 bases short, with 14 bases between. CDR3 amino acids: CASSLKETGEQFF. The CDR3 DNA is TGTGCCAGCTCACTCAAGGAAACGGGGGAGCAGTTCTTC.

V and J are TRBV7-2 and TRBJ2-7; D unclear. In germline, CDR1 is SGHTA, CDR2 FQGNSA. V gave up 1 base and J gave up 0 bases, with 7 bases separating them. This CDR3 contains 14 residues. CDR3: CASSLGPNSYEQYF. The CDR3 DNA reads as TGTGCCAGCAGCTTAGGTCCCAACTCCTACGAGCAGTACTTC. The whole variable domain, filled in from reference TRBV7-2 and TRBJ2-7, reads GAGVSQSPSNKVTEKGKDVELRCDPISGHTALYWYRQSLGQGLEFLIYFQGNSAPDKSGLPSDRFSAERTGGSVSTLTIQRTQQEDSAVYLCASSLGPNSYEQYFGPGTRLTVT.

The rearrangement uses TRBV29-1 and TRBJ2-4, with TRBD2 identical over 8 bases. This CDR3 region has 18 residues. The germline V gene encodes CDR1 SQVTM and CDR2 ANQGSEA. Trimming at V came to 4 bases and at J to 0 bases, leaving 14 bases not matched to a gene. CDR3 sequence reads: CSVVFSGGTQLAKNIQYF. CDR3 in DNA: TGCAGCGTTGTTTTCTCGGGGGGGACACAACTAGCCAAAAACATTCAGTACTTC.

The chain uses TRBV7-8 and TRBJ2-2; TRBD1 matches at 12 bases. V shed 5 bases, J shed 9 bases, and the junction held 4 bases outside the gene matches. The CDR3 is 14 residues long. Germline V CDR1 and CDR2: SGHVS, FQNEAQ. Written as DNA, the CDR3 is TGTGCCAGCAGCCCGGGACAGGGGGCCCGGGAGCTGTTTTTT. This codes for CASSPGQGARELFF.

This clone was observed a few times. This chain joins TRBV15 and TRBJ2-5; 8 positions match TRBD2. The CDR3 contains 16 residues. After removal of 1 base from V and 3 bases from J, the junction contained 7 bases not matched to a gene. Germline loops: CDR1 LNHNV, CDR2 YYDKDF (reference sequence). This CDR3 is CATSRVAKLAEETQYF. The CDR3 DNA sequence: TGTGCCACCAGCAGAGTTGCAAAACTAGCGGAAGAGACCCAGTACTTC.

The table lists this clone with a count of one. The chain joins TRBV6-4 to TRBJ2-7; 7 positions agree with TRBD2. The CDR3 consists of 15 residues. Trimming removed 4 bases from V and 3 bases from J; junction bases left unmatched: 9. The V gene's germline CDR1 is MRHNA and CDR2 SNTAGT. CDR3 sequence: CASSVDSSGFYEQYF. As DNA, the CDR3 is TGTGCCAGCAGTGTAGACTCTAGCGGCTTCTACGAGCAGTACTTC.

The chain couples TRBV3-1 (or the pseudogene TRBV3-2) to TRBJ2-5; 15 positions agree with TRBD2. CDR1 is LGHDT and CDR2 is YNNKEL in the germline V gene (reference sequence). V lost 3 bases, J lost 4 bases, and 6 bases stayed unmatched. The CDR3 spans 17 residues. The CDR3 spells CASSQTMGLAGGETQYF. As DNA, the CDR3 is TGTGCCAGCAGCCAGACAATGGGACTAGCGGGAGGAGAGACCCAGTACTTC.